The entry that follows covers one TCR beta chain sequence. Its cognate antigen is unknown. The junction and the germline gene differ at one end; a read error may be behind it. The CDR3 extends over 17 amino acids. The data derive from a study of blood T cells in healthy people across ages. Study-level information: For every two T cells, template switching captured about one barcoded beta molecule.

A second PCR of 7 to 11 cycles used a sample-barcoded 5' primer and a J-beta primer mix. The authors tagged each cDNA molecule using a template-switch adaptor with 12 random nucleotides. TCRdb re-called the 5' RACE reads through MiXCR, storing one row per CDR3 protein. Among roughly 650,000 distinct CDR3 sequences, approximately 31% were seen once, and the ten largest hold just over 15%. The authors extracted at least 5 micrograms of total RNA per sample. Broader study findings: Long-lived donors exceeded aged donors in naive CD4+ cells and diversity.

The rearrangement uses TRBV12-3 or TRBV12-4 and TRBJ1-6; D perhaps matches TRBD1 (6 bases). The receptor's source is an elderly woman in good health. The material sequenced was blood. Here the CDR3 DNA reads TGTGCCAGCAGCTTAGGACAGCGTAACGCCCGTATTTCACCCCTCCACTTT. Its translation is CASSLGQRNARISPLHF.